This T cell receptor beta chain stems from a study of regulatory T cells in long-lasting Graves disease. Libraries of TCR beta came from iRepertoire HTBI primers plus Arm-PCR of CDR3 regions. Via MiXCR, TCRdb re-called the multiplex PCR reads, giving one row per CDR3 protein. The sample holds approximately 470,000 distinct CDR3 sequences; roughly 16% are singletons and the top ten take more than 9%. This clonotype was detected many times. Time point meaning: newly diagnosed GD, antithyroid drugs for less than 3 months. The TCR library was made from RNA that had been extracted from PBMCs in TRIzol. CDR3 size: 15 residues. CDR1 MDHEN and CDR2 SYDVKM come from the germline V gene. The trim removed 2 bases at V and 8 bases at J, leaving 8 bases unmatched. These data were also reused for a study on T cells in Graves' hyperthyroidism and ophthalmopathy. From that paper: In simple terms, a model built on 13 V-J features told ophthalmopathy apart from stable hyperthyroidism.

The chain links TRBV28 to TRBJ2-4; 8 nucleotides agree with TRBD1. The receptor's source is a man between 40 and 49 years old with Graves disease. The sequencing used peripheral blood mononuclear cells (PBMCs), collected at new diagnosis, from a patient treated with antithyroid drugs. This CDR3 is CASSLVNRGIHIQYF. As DNA, the CDR3 is TGTGCCAGCAGTTTAGTGAACAGGGGGATACACATTCAGTACTTC.